Below are 3 T cell receptor beta chains sequenced from a single sample in a study of T cell changes during pregnancy in multiple sclerosis. The repertoire was sequenced with immunoSEQ multiplex PCR; TCRdb's copy has only in-frame clones and lacks some. The table includes 100,000 or so clones, around 92% detected once. Sequenced material: peripheral blood, taken after pregnancy. These receptors were obtained from a female donor with multiple sclerosis, enrolled in a pregnancy study.

The V gene is TRBV5-4, the J gene TRBJ2-7; a weak D match, TRBD2 (5 bases). V was clipped by 5 bases and J by 1 base, with 13 bases between them. The CDR3 spans 14 residues. Germline V gene data show CDR1 as SGHNT and CDR2 as YYREEE (reference sequence). CDR3 in amino acids: CASRNRGTSYEQYF. CDR3 nucleotides: TGTGCCAGCAGAAATCGGGGAACATCCTACGAGCAGTACTTC.

This clone has only a few counts. The chain recombines TRBV10-3 with TRBJ1-1; TRBD1 aligns across 8 bases. The CDR3 consists of 14 residues. Looked up from germline, CDR1 is ENHRY and CDR2 is SYGVKD. The V segment lost 5 bases and the J segment 6 bases; nucleotides outside the gene matches: 8. Written as DNA, the CDR3 is TGTGCCATCAGTCAGGGGGCGCAAAAGGCTGAAGCTTTCTTT. Translation: CAISQGAQKAEAFF.

The chain employs TRBV9 and TRBJ2-3; 11 nucleotides match TRBD2. V was pared by 0 bases and J by 6 bases, with 12 bases of the junction left unmatched. The CDR3 extends over 18 amino acids. The germline gives CDR1 SGDLS, CDR2 YYNGEE. The CDR3 DNA is TGTGCCAGCAGCGTAGATCTAGCGGGGGGCTTGCTGGGCGATACGCAGTATTTT. It codes for CASSVDLAGGLLGDTQYF.